This entry features one TCR beta chain sequence. Deletions cut 1 base from V and 8 bases from J, with 8 bases between. The CDR3 extends over 12 amino acids. Germline CDR1 reads LGHDT; CDR2 reads YNNKEL (reference sequence). This specimen belongs to a study of control samples from healthy donors and cancer patients. Assay: immunoSEQ multiplex PCR; the TCRdb copy retains only in-frame clones and omits some. In the table there are about 180,000 clones, about 90% of which are singletons. The TCR was taken from a woman between 50 and 59 years old in good health. This chain joins TRBV3-1 (or the pseudogene TRBV3-2) and TRBJ1-1, with D unresolved. Sequencing used blood. The CDR3 region is CASSQAQTEAFF. The CDR3 region has the DNA TGTGCCAGCAGCCAAGCGCAAACAGAAGCTTTCTTT.